Listed here is a single TCR beta chain. The sample comes from a study of response to subunit inactivated influenza vaccine. TCRdb used MiXCR to reprocess the RT-PCR reads, holding one entry per CDR3 protein. The repertoire consists of 550,000 to 600,000 distinct CDR3 sequences, with approximately 12% occurring once and the leading ten covering approximately 10%. The TCR originated in a man in his fifties who received an inactivated influenza vaccine. The sample in question was PBMCs from blood, obtained on the day of vaccination.

CDR3 in amino acids: CASSLGLAGISGANVLTF. Written as DNA, the CDR3 is TGCGCCAGCAGCTTGGGATTAGCGGGGATCTCTGGGGCCAACGTCCTGACTTTC. The chain recombines TRBV5-1 with TRBJ2-6; 8 bases line up with TRBD2. From germline, CDR1 is SGHRS and CDR2 YFSETQ. V gave up 0 bases and J gave up 0 bases; unmatched junction bases: 5. The CDR3 has 18 amino acids.